A selection of T cell receptor beta chains follows, all from one sample in a study of OX40 agonist ivuxolimab in advanced cancers. Clones were read by immunoSEQ multiplex PCR, and TCRdb kept only the in-frame ones, dropping some. Of 150,000 to 180,000 clones detected, 94% appear once; the ten largest clones hold about 0.31%. Source: CD4+ or CD8+ T cells sorted from blood, taken in a trial of the OX40 agonist ivuxolimab. These receptors came from an adult with an advanced solid tumor such as melanoma, head and neck, liver or kidney cancer. Both conserved end residues are part of each CDR3. Each record gives: clone size, V gene, D gene, J gene, CDR3 protein, CDR3 DNA. A D gene is named only where the DNA matches it firmly. Only some rows state a clone size, as once, few, many or a class for expanded clones.

size: .; V: TRBV28; D: TRBD1; J: TRBJ1-3; CDR3: CASLGTGAFFSTIYF; DNA: TGTGCCAGCTTGGGGACAGGGGCTTTTTTTAGCACCATATATTTT
size: .; V: TRBV18; D: .; J: TRBJ1-1; CDR3: CASSPPSWGGGEAFF; DNA: TGTGCCAGCTCACCACCCAGTTGGGGAGGGGGTGAAGCTTTCTTT
size: once; V: TRBV7-2; D: .; J: TRBJ1-4; CDR3: CASSRASGGEKLFF; DNA: TGTGCCAGCAGCCGAGCATCGGGTGGCGAAAAACTGTTTTTT
size: .; V: TRBV28; D: TRBD1; J: TRBJ2-2; CDR3: CASSPRTGLIGGELFF; DNA: TGTGCCAGCAGTCCCCGGACAGGGTTAATCGGCGGGGAGCTGTTTTTT
size: .; V: TRBV30; D: TRBD1; J: TRBJ2-5; CDR3: CAWSRQGGKTQYF; DNA: TGTGCCTGGAGTCGACAGGGTGGGAAGACCCAGTACTTC
size: few; V: TRBV4-1; D: .; J: TRBJ2-1; CDR3: CASSQSTGLYNEQFF; DNA: TGCGCCAGCAGCCAATCGACAGGTCTTTACAATGAGCAGTTCTTC
size: .; V: TRBV9; D: .; J: TRBJ1-3; CDR3: CASSAGAWSSGNTIYF; DNA: TGTGCCAGCAGCGCAGGGGCCTGGAGCTCTGGAAACACCATATATTTT
size: .; V: TRBV30; D: .; J: TRBJ2-5; CDR3: CAWSSPGAGGWAQYF; DNA: TGTGCCTGGAGTAGTCCGGGAGCCGGGGGCTGGGCCCAGTACTTC
size: .; V: TRBV11-2; D: TRBD2; J: TRBJ2-7; CDR3: CASSLPPWRGSSYEQYF; DNA: TGTGCCAGCAGCTTACCCCCCTGGCGGGGGAGCTCCTACGAGCAGTACTTC
size: .; V: TRBV6-5; D: .; J: TRBJ1-2; CDR3: CASSYRAGYGYTF; DNA: TGTGCCAGCAGTTACCGGGCCGGATATGGCTACACCTTC
size: .; V: TRBV9; D: .; J: TRBJ2-7; CDR3: CASSPQLGEQYF; DNA: TGTGCCAGCAGCCCTCAGTTGGGCGAGCAGTACTTC
size: .; V: TRBV7-2; D: .; J: TRBJ2-2; CDR3: CASSLAAGARLGELFF; DNA: TGTGCCAGCAGCTTAGCGGCGGGGGCCAGGCTGGGGGAGCTGTTTTTT
size: once; V: TRBV5-4; D: .; J: TRBJ2-3; CDR3: CASGRGLQGHTDTQYF; DNA: TGTGCCAGCGGCAGGGGCTTGCAGGGGCACACAGATACGCAGTATTTT
size: .; V: TRBV28; D: TRBD1; J: TRBJ1-5; CDR3: CASSPLDRDDQPQHF; DNA: TGTGCCAGCAGTCCGCTGGACAGGGACGATCAGCCCCAGCATTTT
size: .; V: TRBV28; D: TRBD1; J: TRBJ2-1; CDR3: CASRTGVNEQFF; DNA: TGTGCCAGCAGGACAGGGGTCAATGAGCAGTTCTTC
size: .; V: TRBV19; D: .; J: TRBJ2-5; CDR3: CASSRGRPETQYF; DNA: TGTGCCAGTAGTAGAGGACGGCCGGAGACCCAGTACTTC
size: .; V: TRBV28; D: TRBD2; J: TRBJ2-7; CDR3: CASSLRASGHYEQYF; DNA: TGTGCCAGCAGTTTAAGGGCTAGCGGGCACTACGAGCAGTACTTC
size: .; V: TRBV5-4; D: .; J: TRBJ1-4; CDR3: CASSLGQNNEKLFF; DNA: TGTGCCAGCAGCTTGGGACAGAATAATGAAAAACTGTTTTTT
size: few; V: TRBV9; D: .; J: TRBJ1-6; CDR3: CASSVAGVRSPLHF; DNA: TGTGCCAGCAGCGTAGCGGGGGTTCGTTCACCCCTCCACTTT
size: .; V: TRBV2; D: .; J: TRBJ2-7; CDR3: CASSSQTYEQYF; DNA: TGTGCCAGCAGTAGTCAGACCTACGAGCAGTACTTC
size: .; V: TRBV2; D: TRBD1; J: TRBJ1-2; CDR3: CASSGQGATGYTF; DNA: TGTGCCAGCAGCGGACAGGGGGCGACTGGCTACACCTTC
size: .; V: TRBV5-1; D: .; J: TRBJ2-2; CDR3: CASSREGGTGELFF; DNA: TGCGCCAGCAGCCGAGAAGGCGGAACCGGGGAGCTGTTTTTT
size: .; V: TRBV9; D: TRBD2; J: TRBJ2-1; CDR3: CASSVAATGTNNEQFF; DNA: TGTGCCAGCAGCGTAGCGGCTACCGGGACTAACAATGAGCAGTTCTTC
size: .; V: TRBV7-8; D: .; J: TRBJ1-2; CDR3: CASSLNYYGYTF; DNA: TGTGCCAGCAGCCTGAACTACTATGGCTACACCTTC
size: .; V: TRBV28; D: .; J: TRBJ2-2; CDR3: CASSLALANTGELFF; DNA: TGTGCCAGCAGCTTAGCCCTCGCGAACACCGGGGAGCTGTTTTTT
size: .; V: TRBV7-9; D: TRBD1; J: TRBJ2-7; CDR3: CASSLISGQGAYEQYF; DNA: TGTGCCAGCAGCTTAATTTCGGGACAGGGTGCTTACGAGCAGTACTTC
size: .; V: TRBV10-1; D: TRBD1; J: TRBJ1-5; CDR3: CASSERTGHSNQPQHF; DNA: TGCGCCAGCAGTGAGAGGACAGGCCATAGCAATCAGCCCCAGCATTTT
size: .; V: TRBV19; D: TRBD1; J: TRBJ1-3; CDR3: CASTQGGPRSGNTIYF; DNA: TGTGCCAGTACCCAGGGGGGTCCCCGCTCTGGAAACACCATATATTTT
size: .; V: TRBV9; D: TRBD1; J: TRBJ1-1; CDR3: CASGLQGASVAFF; DNA: TGTGCCAGCGGTCTTCAGGGGGCATCTGTAGCTTTCTTT
size: .; V: TRBV28; D: .; J: TRBJ2-5; CDR3: CASSLGGTQYF; DNA: TGTGCCAGCAGCCTCGGGGGGACCCAGTACTTC
size: .; V: TRBV27; D: .; J: TRBJ1-6; CDR3: CASSIEAFTPLHF; DNA: TGTGCCAGCAGTATAGAGGCTTTTACACCCCTCCACTTT
size: .; V: TRBV5-1; D: TRBD2; J: TRBJ2-7; CDR3: CASSLSGSLDEQYF; DNA: TGCGCCAGCAGCTTAAGCGGGAGTCTCGACGAGCAGTACTTC
size: .; V: TRBV9; D: .; J: TRBJ1-2; CDR3: CASSVGGGLRNYGYTF; DNA: TGTGCCAGCAGCGTAGGCGGGGGGCTTCGTAACTATGGCTACACCTTC
size: .; V: TRBV9; D: .; J: TRBJ2-5; CDR3: CASSVSREETQYF; DNA: TGTGCCAGCAGCGTAAGCAGGGAAGAGACCCAGTACTTC
size: .; V: TRBV6-6; D: TRBD1; J: TRBJ1-4; CDR3: CASNKQGAVNEKLFF; DNA: TGTGCCAGCAACAAACAGGGGGCTGTTAATGAAAAACTGTTTTTT